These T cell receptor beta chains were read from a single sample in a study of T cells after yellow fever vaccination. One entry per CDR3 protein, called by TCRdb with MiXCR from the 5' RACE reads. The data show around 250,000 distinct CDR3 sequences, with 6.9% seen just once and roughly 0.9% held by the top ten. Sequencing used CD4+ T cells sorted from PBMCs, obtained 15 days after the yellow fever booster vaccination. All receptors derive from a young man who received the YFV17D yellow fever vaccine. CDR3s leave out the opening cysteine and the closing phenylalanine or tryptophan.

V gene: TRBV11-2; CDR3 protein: ASSIRRTMYNSPLH
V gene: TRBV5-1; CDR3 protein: ASSLGSGPNTGELF
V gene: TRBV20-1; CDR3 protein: SASPGAYEQY
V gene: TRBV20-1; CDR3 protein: SARILAGDYNEQF
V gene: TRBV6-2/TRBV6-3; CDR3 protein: ASSYPSGRATGELF
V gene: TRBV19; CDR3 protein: ASSITSRPYEQY
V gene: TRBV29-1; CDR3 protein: SVREGYGYT
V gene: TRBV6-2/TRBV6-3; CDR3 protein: ASTRPQLTEAF
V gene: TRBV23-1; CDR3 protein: ASSPAGTPDTTYNEQF
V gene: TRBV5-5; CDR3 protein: ASSLGTTYGYT
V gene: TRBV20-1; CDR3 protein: SAHVTSGSSSYNEQF
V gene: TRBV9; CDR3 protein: ASSGGTSVSEQY
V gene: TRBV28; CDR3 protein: ASSFHGTSGGYEQY
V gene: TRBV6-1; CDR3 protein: ASTPNSVGQPGANVLT
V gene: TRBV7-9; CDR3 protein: ATLSSENEQF
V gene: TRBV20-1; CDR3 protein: SALSGTTDTQY
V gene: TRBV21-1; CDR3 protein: ASSIPGTGHLTLH
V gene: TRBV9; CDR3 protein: ASSAPSEQETQY
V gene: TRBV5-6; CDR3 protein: ASSLGYGEETQY
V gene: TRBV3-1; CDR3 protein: ASSPGNRVGNYEQY
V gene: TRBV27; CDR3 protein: ASMSPRVGYGYT
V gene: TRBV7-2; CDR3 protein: ASSPDSNYGYT
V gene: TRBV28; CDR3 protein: ASSPAFETDTQY
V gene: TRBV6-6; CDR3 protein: ASSGTVSEAF
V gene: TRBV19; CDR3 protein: ASSSDSQSSYEQY
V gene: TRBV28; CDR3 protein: ASSSPAGGSSYEQY
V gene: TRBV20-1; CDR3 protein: SVTSGSTDTQY
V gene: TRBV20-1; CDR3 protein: SARDSSEQY
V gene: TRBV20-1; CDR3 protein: SARDQAGYNQPQH
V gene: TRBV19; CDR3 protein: ASLSGGAHLDEQF
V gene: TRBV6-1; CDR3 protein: ASRADRPSYNEQF
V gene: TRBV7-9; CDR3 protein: ASSTPGQGGGETQY
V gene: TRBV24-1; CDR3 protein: ATSDPGRQETQY
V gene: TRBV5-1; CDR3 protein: ASSLWDQGVTDTQY
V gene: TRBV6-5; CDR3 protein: ASSYRTGQNGYT